This TCR beta chain was documented in a study of blood T cells in healthy people across ages. Trimming stripped 2 bases from V and 7 bases from J, with 11 bases between. Germline values: CDR1 DFQATT, CDR2 SNEGSKA (reference sequence). CDR3 length: 13 residues. A second PCR, run for roughly 6 to 11 cycles, used a sample-barcoded 5' primer plus a J-beta primer mix. A template-switch adaptor with 12 random nucleotides tagged each cDNA molecule. TCRdb independently ran MiXCR on the 5' RACE reads; one entry per CDR3 protein. The sample lists about 1.1 million distinct CDR3 sequences, under 40% occurring once.

The specimen was blood. J is TRBJ2-2 and V is TRBV20-1; TRBD1 might be the D (7 bases). The receptor's source is a young man in good health. The CDR3 region is CSARQGGGGELFF. CDR3 nucleotide sequence: TGCAGTGCTAGACAGGGGGGAGGCGGGGAGCTGTTTTTT.